Below, one TCR beta chain is given with its context. Its antigen has not been determined. Its ends do not fully match the called genes, so a read error is possible. To sequence the TCRbeta CDR3 region, genomic DNA was isolated from the sorted cells. The immunoSEQ Assay was used to sequence the TCRbeta CDR3 regions. Not all clones reach the TCRdb copy of this immuneACCESS table, which keeps in-frame sequences only. Checked studies attribute under half of the gap to unresolved V genes and leave the rest unexplained. The sample table shows roughly 56,000 clones, and 84% are seen once. Under 6% of the sample lies in the top ten. The record originates from a study of OX40 agonist ivuxolimab in advanced cancers. Background on the whole study: Ivuxolimab was a fully human IgG2 agonistic monoclonal antibody targeting the costimulatory receptor OX40 (CD134). Intravenous ivuxolimab was administered to patients every 2 weeks at six dose levels: 0.01, 0.1, 0.3, 1.5, 3 and 10 mg/kg. Of the roughly 51 dose-escalation patients, hepatocellular carcinoma was present in roughly 19, melanoma in roughly 15, renal cell carcinoma in 9 and head and neck cancer in 9. In the dose-escalation cohort, around four fifths of patients were male, and the mean age was roughly 60 years with a range of roughly 20 to 85. Patients were allowed to have had prior anti-PD-1, anti-PD-L1 or anti-CTLA-4 therapy, and 40% of the dose-escalation patients had been treated with checkpoint inhibitors. Three dose-escalation patients achieved partial responses, one with hepatocellular carcinoma and two with cutaneous melanoma. Peripheral TCRbeta sequencing was intended to test whether TCR sequence diversity was altered and clonal T-cell expansion was caused by ivuxolimab. The monotherapy dose-escalation portion (N ≈ 50 patients) of the phase I ivuxolimab trial is reported in the paper. Findings and caveats that apply to the study as a whole: Low levels of normalized T-cell clonal expansion were also shown by some nonresponding patients. Partial responders in the 0.1-3.0 mg/kg groups had among the lowest normalized peripheral clonal expansion, especially among CD8+ T cells. After ivuxolimab, expanded clones were on average more numerous among CD8+ T cells than among CD4+ T cells. Clonal expansion of both CD4+ and CD8+ blood T cells was observed from baseline to week 6 at doses 0.1 to 3.0 mg/kg. The antigen specificity of the clonally expanded peripheral T cells was not determined.

The CDR3 contains 14 residues, cysteine and phenylalanine counted. The DNA shown is the 42-base CDR3, in frame from base 1. The germline V gene (reference sequence) yields SGHAT for CDR1 and FQDESV for CDR2. The trial excluded patients who had a history of autoimmune disease or were on systemic immunosuppression. Peripheral blood for TCR sequencing was collected from all dose cohorts at baseline, on cycle 4 day 1, and on cycle 7 day 1. Samples came from an open-label, multicenter, first-in-human phase I dose-escalation trial of ivuxolimab. The trial enrolled adults with locally advanced or metastatic head and neck squamous cell, hepatocellular, melanoma or renal cell carcinoma. Before TCR sequencing, CD4+ T cells and CD8+ T cells from peripheral blood were sorted into separate populations.

This TCR came from an adult with an advanced solid tumor such as melanoma, head and neck, liver or kidney cancer. The chain is assembled from TRBV11-1 and TRBJ2-2, with the D gene not clear enough to name. Here the sequenced sample was CD4+ or CD8+ T cells sorted from blood, taken in a trial of the OX40 agonist ivuxolimab. The CDR3 is CASTLEMNTGELFF. The bases are TGTGCCAGCACCTTAGAGATGAACACCGGGGAGCTGTTTTTT.